These 13 T cell receptor beta chains were all obtained from the same sample, sequenced in a study of cytotoxic CD8 clonotypes in ibrutinib-treated CLL. Libraries were prepared by immunoSEQ multiplex PCR; TCRdb keeps only in-frame clonotypes and omits some of them. The sample shows 50,000 to 65,000 clones, 65% to 75% of them seen only once. Specimen: PBMCs, collected after 12 months of ibrutinib treatment. The source is a human donor with chronic lymphocytic leukemia.

The J gene is TRBJ2-6, the V gene TRBV2; D possibly corresponds to TRBD1 (6 bases). The germline V gene has CDR1 SNHLY and CDR2 FYNNEI. The CDR3 length is 17 residues. V lost 7 bases to trimming and J lost 0 bases, with 16 bases between them. The CDR3 protein is CASTWTEGLSGANVLTF. DNA for the CDR3: TGTGCCAGCACCTGGACAGAGGGTCTCTCTGGGGCCAACGTCCTGACTTTC.

A single count supports this clone. The V and J genes are TRBV23-1 and TRBJ2-7, with TRBD1 matching over 10 bases. TRBV23-1 belongs to the ORF category, with a function that is uncertain. This CDR3 has 15 residues. V trimming: 8 bases; J trimming: 3 bases; junction bases outside the gene matches: 10. The CDR3 bases are TGCGCCAGCCGACGCAGCCGGGACAGGGGCTACGAGCAGTACTTC. It specifies CASRRSRDRGYEQYF.

This sequence joins TRBV5-4 and TRBJ2-7; D gene unclear. The length of the CDR3 is 14 residues. V lost 3 bases, J lost 3 bases, and 13 bases lay in between. Germline assignment: CDR1 SGHNT and CDR2 YYREEE (reference sequence). The CDR3 reads CASSYGLGDYEQYF. The CDR3 region has the DNA TGTGCCAGCAGCTACGGGCTAGGAGACTACGAGCAGTACTTC.

The chain has TRBV27 and TRBJ2-2; D may be TRBD1 (6 bases). CDR1 and CDR2 (germline): MNHEY, SMNVEV (reference sequence). V lost 1 base and J lost 2, with 8 bases in between. The CDR3 contains 15 residues. The CDR3 nucleotides are TGTGCCAGCAGTTTATACAGGGACAACACCGGGGAGCTGTTTTTT. As protein: CASSLYRDNTGELFF.

CDR3 DNA: TGTGCCAGCAGCGTAGACCTCTGGACTAGCGGGGCGGCCACCAGCACAGATACGCAGTATTTT. Translating it yields CASSVDLWTSGAATSTDTQYF. This chain links TRBV9 with TRBJ2-3; the match to TRBD2 covers 12 bases. Germline CDR1 reads SGDLS; CDR2 reads YYNGEE. This CDR3 is built from 21 residues. V was clipped by 0 bases and J by 0 bases; unmatched bases: 14.

About this clone: This same CDR3 is encoded by further DNA sequences in the sample. This sequence joins TRBV30 and TRBJ1-1; D unclear. V shed 5 bases and J shed 5 bases, with 15 bases lying between them. The CDR3 has 13 amino acids. Germline V lookup: CDR1 GTSNPN, CDR2 SVGIG (reference sequence). The CDR3 reads CAWRPGYGTEAFF. The DNA of the CDR3 is TGTGCCTGGCGTCCCGGATACGGTACTGAAGCTTTCTTT.

Judged by abundance, this clone is medium-sized (0.01 to 0.1%). The chain is built from TRBV11-2 and TRBJ2-7, with TRBD2 identical over 7 bases. J lost 2 bases, V lost 1 base, and 5 bases had no gene match. The CDR3 runs to 15 residues. The germline CDR1 and CDR2 sequences are SGHAT and FQNNGV. The CDR3, as DNA: TGTGCCAGCAGCTTAGGCGGGAGCGGGACCTACGAGCAGTACTTC. Its translation is CASSLGGSGTYEQYF.

There are a few counts of this clone. This sequence joins TRBV28 and TRBJ2-3; TRBD2 agrees at 10 bases. The CDR3 extends over 17 amino acids. Germline loops: CDR1 MDHEN, CDR2 SYDVKM. After removal of 6 bases from V and 4 bases from J, the junction contained 13 bases not matched to a gene. The CDR3, as DNA: TGTGCCAGCAGCCCCCCCTTTGGACTAGCGGACGCAGATACGCAGTATTTT. Translated: CASSPPFGLADADTQYF.

J is TRBJ2-7 and V is TRBV29-1, with TRBD1 matching 11 bases. CDR1 and CDR2 from the germline V gene are SQVTM and ANQGSEA. The V segment lost 6 bases and the J segment 0 bases; nucleotides outside the gene matches: 10. The CDR3 contains 16 residues. The chain's CDR3 is CSVDGQGASGSYEQYF. The CDR3 coding sequence is TGCAGCGTCGACGGACAGGGGGCGTCGGGCTCCTACGAGCAGTACTTC.

The CDR3 coding sequence is TGTGCCAGCAGTTACGACCGCACGAGGCTGACGCTGGAATGGTACTTC. Its protein is CASSYDRTRLTLEWYF. The J gene is TRBJ2-7, the V gene TRBV6-5; D is ambiguous. The CDR3 loop spans 16 amino acids. V gave up 2 bases and J gave up 12 bases, with 26 bases separating them. Looked up from germline, CDR1 is MNHEY and CDR2 is SVGAGI.

This clone was observed a handful of times. This rearrangement joins TRBV6-1 to TRBJ1-5; TRBD1 matches 8 bases. The CDR3 is 14 residues long. Germline V lookup: CDR1 MNHNS, CDR2 SASEGT. V shed 6 bases and J 6 bases; nucleotides not matched to a gene: 7. CDR3 amino acids: CASSRDRTRQPQHF. DNA for the CDR3: TGTGCCAGCAGCCGGGACAGGACCCGTCAGCCCCAGCATTTT.

This clone was recorded once. The chain has TRBV11-2 and TRBJ2-5; TRBD2 might be the D (7 bases). V lost 0 bases and J 5 bases, leaving 19 bases between the germline ends. Per the germline V gene, CDR1 is SGHAT and CDR2 is FQNNGV. The CDR3 has 17 residues. CDR3: CASSLDRGGPQRETQYF. The CDR3 nucleotides read TGTGCCAGCAGCTTAGATAGGGGGGGACCCCAACGGGAGACCCAGTACTTC.

The CDR3 DNA follows: TGTGCCAGCTCACCACCCCCGGGACTAGCGGGAGGGGAGAATGAGCAGTTCTTC. As protein: CASSPPPGLAGGENEQFF. The chain employs TRBV18 and TRBJ2-1; 16 nucleotides align to TRBD2. This CDR3 region has 18 residues. With V trimmed by 0 bases and J by 7 bases, 6 bases remained unmatched. From germline, CDR1 is KGHSH and CDR2 LQKENI.